A selection of T cell receptor beta chains follows, all from one sample in a study of T cell responses to AZD1222 COVID-19 vaccine. TCRdb keeps only in-frame clones here, not all; method: immunoSEQ multiplex PCR. The table has around 110,000 clones, over 75% seen once; the top ten hold roughly 8%. The sequences come from peripheral blood, collected on day 0 of AZD1222 vaccination. These receptors originate from an adult in good health. CDR3s include the opening cysteine and the closing phenylalanine or tryptophan. The D gene is left open where the match is weak. Not every row has a clone size; where given, it reads once, few, many or a size class.

v_call	clone_size	j_call	d_call	cdr3_aa	cdr3_nt
TRBV28	-	TRBJ2-1	-	CASRNRAFGGYEQFF	TGTGCCAGCAGAAACAGGGCATTCGGGGGCTATGAGCAGTTCTTC
TRBV27	-	TRBJ1-4	-	CASSLIGASNEKLFF	TGTGCCAGCAGTTTAATTGGGGCGAGTAATGAAAAACTGTTTTTT
TRBV6-2/TRBV6-3	-	TRBJ1-2	TRBD1	CASSLQGSAYYGYTF	TGTGCCAGCAGTTTACAGGGGAGCGCCTACTATGGCTACACCTTC
TRBV5-1	-	TRBJ2-7	-	CASSLPGDYEQYF	TGCGCCAGCAGCTTGCCGGGAGACTACGAGCAGTACTTC
TRBV24-1	-	TRBJ2-5	TRBD1	CATSDRDRGREETQYF	TGTGCCACCAGTGATAGGGACAGGGGGCGCGAAGAGACCCAGTACTTC
TRBV7-2	-	TRBJ2-3	TRBD2	CAAGREITDTQYF	TGTGCCGCTGGGCGGGAGATCACAGATACGCAGTATTTT
TRBV28	-	TRBJ1-1	-	CASSFGRNTEAFF	TGTGCCAGCAGTTTCGGCAGAAACACTGAAGCTTTCTTT
TRBV27	-	TRBJ2-6	-	CASSSSRGPHSGANVLTF	TGTGCCAGCAGTTCTAGTAGGGGTCCCCACTCTGGGGCCAACGTCCTGACTTTC
TRBV7-9	-	TRBJ1-2	TRBD1	CASRSNRGLLGYTF	TGTGCCAGCAGATCTAACAGGGGACTGCTTGGCTACACCTTC
TRBV11-2	-	TRBJ1-4	TRBD1	CASSLGRGSEKLFF	TGTGCCAGCAGCTTAGGCAGGGGGAGCGAAAAACTGTTTTTT
TRBV28	-	TRBJ1-6	-	CASTHGRKDTPLHF	TGTGCCAGCACCCACGGACGGAAGGATACACCCCTCCACTTT
TRBV28	-	TRBJ2-2	-	CASRRGITGELFF	TGTGCCAGCAGGCGGGGAATCACCGGGGAGCTGTTTTTT
TRBV5-5	-	TRBJ1-1	-	CASSLRTQNTEAFF	TGTGCCAGCAGCCTCAGGACCCAGAACACTGAAGCTTTCTTT
TRBV2	few	TRBJ2-7	-	CASSTGTLGEQYF	TGTGCCAGCAGCACCGGGACCCTTGGGGAGCAGTACTTC
TRBV7-9	-	TRBJ1-4	-	CASSPPGSDNEKLFF	TGTGCCAGCAGCCCCCCTGGAAGCGATAATGAAAAACTGTTTTTT
TRBV20-1	few	TRBJ2-2	-	CSASPLAKGTGELFF	TGCAGTGCTAGTCCCCTAGCGAAGGGGACCGGGGAGCTGTTTTTT
TRBV28	-	TRBJ1-4	-	CASSSAGTSEKLFF	TGTGCCAGCAGTTCCGCCGGGACATCAGAAAAACTGTTTTTT
TRBV19	-	TRBJ1-2	-	CASSIDAELYGYTF	TGTGCCAGTAGTATAGACGCAGAACTCTATGGCTACACCTTC
TRBV19	-	TRBJ1-5	TRBD1	CASSTRGPLQPQHF	TGTGCCAGTAGTACAAGGGGGCCCCTACAGCCCCAGCATTTT
TRBV28	-	TRBJ2-3	TRBD2	CASTLEASGGLTDTQYF	TGTGCCAGCACTTTGGAAGCTAGCGGGGGCCTAACAGATACGCAGTATTTT
TRBV5-6	once	TRBJ2-3	-	CASSLASVYTDTQYF	TGTGCCAGCAGCTTGGCTAGCGTATACACAGATACGCAGTATTTT
TRBV7-9	few	TRBJ1-2	-	CASSLPALPFYTF	TGTGCCAGCAGCTTACCCGCCTTGCCTTTCTACACCTTC